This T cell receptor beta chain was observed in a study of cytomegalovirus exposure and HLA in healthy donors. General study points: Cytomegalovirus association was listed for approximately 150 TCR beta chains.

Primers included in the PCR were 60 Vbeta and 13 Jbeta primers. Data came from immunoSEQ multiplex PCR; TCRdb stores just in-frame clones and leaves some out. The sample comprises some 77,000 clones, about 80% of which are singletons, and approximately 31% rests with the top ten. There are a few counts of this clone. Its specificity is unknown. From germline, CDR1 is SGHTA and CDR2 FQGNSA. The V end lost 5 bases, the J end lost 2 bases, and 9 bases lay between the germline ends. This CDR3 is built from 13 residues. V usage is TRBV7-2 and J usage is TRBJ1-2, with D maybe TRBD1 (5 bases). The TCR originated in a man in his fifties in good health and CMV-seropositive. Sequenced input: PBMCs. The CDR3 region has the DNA TGTGCCAGCAGCCAGGGCAGGAACTATGGCTACACCTTC. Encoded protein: CASSQGRNYGYTF.